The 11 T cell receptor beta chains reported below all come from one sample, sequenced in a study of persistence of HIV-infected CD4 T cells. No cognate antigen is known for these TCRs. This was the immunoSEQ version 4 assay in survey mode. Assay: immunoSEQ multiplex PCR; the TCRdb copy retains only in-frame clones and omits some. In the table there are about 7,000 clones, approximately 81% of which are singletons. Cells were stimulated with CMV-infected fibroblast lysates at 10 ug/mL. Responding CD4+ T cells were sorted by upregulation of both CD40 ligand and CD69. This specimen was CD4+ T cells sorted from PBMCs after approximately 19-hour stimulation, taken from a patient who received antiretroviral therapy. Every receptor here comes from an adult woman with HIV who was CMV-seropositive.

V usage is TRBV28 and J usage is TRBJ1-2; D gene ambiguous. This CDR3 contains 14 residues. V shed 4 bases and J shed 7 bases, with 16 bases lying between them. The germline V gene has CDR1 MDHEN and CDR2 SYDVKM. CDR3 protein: CASSSPKGSSGYTF. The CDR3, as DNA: TGTGCCAGCAGTTCCCCTAAAGGGTCGAGTGGCTACACCTTC.

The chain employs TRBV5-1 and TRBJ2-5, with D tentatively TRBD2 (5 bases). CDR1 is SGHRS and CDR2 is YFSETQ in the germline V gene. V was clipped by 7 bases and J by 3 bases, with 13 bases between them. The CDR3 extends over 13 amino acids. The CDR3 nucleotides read TGCGCCAGCGTACAAACGGGAAAAGAGACCCAGTACTTC. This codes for CASVQTGKETQYF.

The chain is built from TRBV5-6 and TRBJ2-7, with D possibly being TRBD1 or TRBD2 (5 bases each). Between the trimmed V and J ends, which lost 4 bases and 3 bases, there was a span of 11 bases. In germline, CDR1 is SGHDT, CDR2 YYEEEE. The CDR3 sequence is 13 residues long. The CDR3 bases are TGTGCCAGCAGCACCGGGGACGGCTACGAGCAGTACTTC. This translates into CASSTGDGYEQYF.

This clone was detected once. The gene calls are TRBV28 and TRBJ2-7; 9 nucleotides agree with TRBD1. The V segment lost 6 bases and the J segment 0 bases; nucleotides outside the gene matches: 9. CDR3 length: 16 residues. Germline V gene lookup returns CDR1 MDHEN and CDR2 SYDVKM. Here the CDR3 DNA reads TGTGCCAGCAGACCCCGAGGGACAGGGTTCTCCTACGAGCAGTACTTC. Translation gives CASRPRGTGFSYEQYF.

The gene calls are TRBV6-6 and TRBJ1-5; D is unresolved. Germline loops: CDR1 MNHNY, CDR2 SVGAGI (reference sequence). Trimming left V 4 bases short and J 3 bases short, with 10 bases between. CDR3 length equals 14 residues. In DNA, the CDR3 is TGTGCCAGCAGTTCGGAGCAACTCAATCAGCCCCAGCATTTT. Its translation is CASSSEQLNQPQHF.

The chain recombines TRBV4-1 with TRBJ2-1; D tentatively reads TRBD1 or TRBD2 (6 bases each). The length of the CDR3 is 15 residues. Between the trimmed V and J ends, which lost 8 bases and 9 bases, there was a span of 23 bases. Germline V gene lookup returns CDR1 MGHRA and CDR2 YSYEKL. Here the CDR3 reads CASSPSPGEAREQFF. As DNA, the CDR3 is TGCGCCAGCTCCCCTAGCCCAGGGGAGGCGCGTGAGCAGTTCTTC.

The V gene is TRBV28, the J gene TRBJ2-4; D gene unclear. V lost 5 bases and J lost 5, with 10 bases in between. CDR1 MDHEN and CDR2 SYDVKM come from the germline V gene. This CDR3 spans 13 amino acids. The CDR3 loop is CASSRAPENIQYF. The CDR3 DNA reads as TGTGCCAGCAGTCGGGCCCCGGAAAACATTCAGTACTTC. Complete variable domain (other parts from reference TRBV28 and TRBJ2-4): DVKVTQSSRYLVKRTGEKVFLECVQDMDHENMFWYRQDPGLGLRLIYFSYDVKMKEKGDIPEGYSVSREKKERFSLILESASTNQTSMYLCASSRAPENIQYFGAGTRLSVL.

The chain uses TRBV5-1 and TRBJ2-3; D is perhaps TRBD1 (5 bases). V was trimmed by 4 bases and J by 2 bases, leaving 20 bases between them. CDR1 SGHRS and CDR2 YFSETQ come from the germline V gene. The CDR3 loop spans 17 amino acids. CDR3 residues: CASSRGHRGKLTDTQYF. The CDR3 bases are TGCGCCAGCAGCCGTGGCCATAGGGGTAAACTCACAGATACGCAGTATTTT.

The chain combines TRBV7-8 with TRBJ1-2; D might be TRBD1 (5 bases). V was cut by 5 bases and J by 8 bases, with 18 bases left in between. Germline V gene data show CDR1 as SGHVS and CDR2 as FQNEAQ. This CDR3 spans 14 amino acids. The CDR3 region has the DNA TGTGCCAGCAGCGTTGAATCCGGGGGGGGAGGCTACACCTTC. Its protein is CASSVESGGGGYTF.

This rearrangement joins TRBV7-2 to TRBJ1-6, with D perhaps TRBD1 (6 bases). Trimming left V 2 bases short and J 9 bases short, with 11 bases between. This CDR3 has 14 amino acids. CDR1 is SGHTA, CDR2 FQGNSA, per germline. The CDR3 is CASSLNRESSPLHF. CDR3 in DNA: TGTGCCAGCAGCTTAAACAGGGAGAGTTCACCCCTCCACTTT.

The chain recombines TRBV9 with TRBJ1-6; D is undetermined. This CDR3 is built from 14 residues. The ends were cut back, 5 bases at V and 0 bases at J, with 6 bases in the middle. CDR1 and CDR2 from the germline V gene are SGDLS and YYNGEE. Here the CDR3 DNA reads TGTGCCAGCAGGGGGAGCTCCTATAATTCACCCCTCCACTTT. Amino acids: CASRGSSYNSPLHF. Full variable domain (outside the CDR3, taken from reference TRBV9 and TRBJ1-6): DSGVTQTPKHLITATGQRVTLRCSPRSGDLSVYWYQQSLDQGLQFLIQYYNGEERAKGNILERFSAQQFPDLHSELNLSSLELGDSALYFCASRGSSYNSPLHFGNGTRLTVT.